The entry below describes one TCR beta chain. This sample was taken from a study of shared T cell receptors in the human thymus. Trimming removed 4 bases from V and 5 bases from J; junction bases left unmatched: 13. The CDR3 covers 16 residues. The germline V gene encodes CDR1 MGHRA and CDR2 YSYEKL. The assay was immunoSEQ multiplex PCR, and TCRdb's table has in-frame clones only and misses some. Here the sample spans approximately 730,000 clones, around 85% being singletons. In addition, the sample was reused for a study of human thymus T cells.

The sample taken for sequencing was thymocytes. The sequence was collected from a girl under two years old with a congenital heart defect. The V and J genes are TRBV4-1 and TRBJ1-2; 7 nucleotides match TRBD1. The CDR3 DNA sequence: TGCGCCAGCAGCCCCAACCTGACAGGGCCGACTTATGGCTACACCTTC. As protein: CASSPNLTGPTYGYTF.